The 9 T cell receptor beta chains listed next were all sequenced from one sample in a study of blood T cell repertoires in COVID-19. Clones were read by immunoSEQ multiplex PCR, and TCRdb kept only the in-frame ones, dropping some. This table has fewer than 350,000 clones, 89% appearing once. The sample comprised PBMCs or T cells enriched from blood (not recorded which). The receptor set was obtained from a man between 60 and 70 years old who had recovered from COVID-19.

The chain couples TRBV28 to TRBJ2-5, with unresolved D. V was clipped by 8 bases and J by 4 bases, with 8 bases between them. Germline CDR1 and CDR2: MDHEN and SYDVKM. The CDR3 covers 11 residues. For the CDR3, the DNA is TGTGCCAGCGCGATTGGAGAGACCCAGTACTTC. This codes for CASAIGETQYF. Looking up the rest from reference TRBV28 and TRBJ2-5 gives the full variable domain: DVKVTQSSRYLVKRTGEKVFLECVQDMDHENMFWYRQDPGLGLRLIYFSYDVKMKEKGDIPEGYSVSREKKERFSLILESASTNQTSMYLCASAIGETQYFGPGTRLLVL.

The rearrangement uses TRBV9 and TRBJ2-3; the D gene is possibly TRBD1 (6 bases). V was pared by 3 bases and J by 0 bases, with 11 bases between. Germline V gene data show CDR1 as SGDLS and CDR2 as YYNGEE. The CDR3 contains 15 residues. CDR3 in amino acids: CASSEDRTSTDTQYF. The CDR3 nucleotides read TGTGCCAGCAGCGAGGACAGAACTAGCACAGATACGCAGTATTTT. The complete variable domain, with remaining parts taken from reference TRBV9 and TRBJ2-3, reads DSGVTQTPKHLITATGQRVTLRCSPRSGDLSVYWYQQSLDQGLQFLIQYYNGEERAKGNILERFSAQQFPDLHSELNLSSLELGDSALYFCASSEDRTSTDTQYFGPGTRLTVL.

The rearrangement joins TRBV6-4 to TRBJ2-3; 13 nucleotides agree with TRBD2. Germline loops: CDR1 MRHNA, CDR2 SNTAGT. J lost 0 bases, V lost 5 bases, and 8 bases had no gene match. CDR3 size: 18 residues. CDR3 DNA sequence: TGTGCCAGCAGTCCATTGGGACTAGCGGGGACTAGCACAGATACGCAGTATTTT. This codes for CASSPLGLAGTSTDTQYF.

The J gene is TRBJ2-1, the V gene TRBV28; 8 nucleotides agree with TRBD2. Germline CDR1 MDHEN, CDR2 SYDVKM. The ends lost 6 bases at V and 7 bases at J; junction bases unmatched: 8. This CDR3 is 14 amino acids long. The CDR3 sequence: CASSLSGTGNEQFF. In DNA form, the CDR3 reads TGTGCCAGCAGCCTTAGCGGGACGGGTAATGAGCAGTTCTTC.

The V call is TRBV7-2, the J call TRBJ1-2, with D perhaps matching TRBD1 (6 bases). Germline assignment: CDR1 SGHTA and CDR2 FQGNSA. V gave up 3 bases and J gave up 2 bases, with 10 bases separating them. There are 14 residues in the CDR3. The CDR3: CASSLGTPNYGYTF. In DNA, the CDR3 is TGTGCCAGCAGCTTGGGGACACCCAACTATGGCTACACCTTC.

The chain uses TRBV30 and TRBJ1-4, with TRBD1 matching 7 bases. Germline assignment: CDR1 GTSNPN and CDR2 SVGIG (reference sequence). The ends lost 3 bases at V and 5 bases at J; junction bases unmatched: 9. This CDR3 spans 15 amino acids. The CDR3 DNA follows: TGTGCCTGGAGCCAGCAAAGCAGGGGGAATGAAAAACTGTTTTTT. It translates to CAWSQQSRGNEKLFF.

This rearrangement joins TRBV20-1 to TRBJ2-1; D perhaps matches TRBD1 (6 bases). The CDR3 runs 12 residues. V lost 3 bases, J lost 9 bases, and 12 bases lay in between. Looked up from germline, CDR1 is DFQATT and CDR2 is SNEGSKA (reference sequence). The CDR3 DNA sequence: TGCAGTGCTAGTTTCAGGGGTCCTGAGCAGTTCTTC. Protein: CSASFRGPEQFF.

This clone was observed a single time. The CDR3 reads CASWDRVHGYTF. DNA of the CDR3: TGTGCCAGCTGGGACAGGGTGCATGGCTACACCTTC. The chain employs TRBV28 and TRBJ1-2; 9 bases line up with TRBD1. The germline gives CDR1 MDHEN, CDR2 SYDVKM. The CDR3 is 12 residues long. The V segment lost 8 bases and the J segment 6 bases; nucleotides outside the gene matches: 4.

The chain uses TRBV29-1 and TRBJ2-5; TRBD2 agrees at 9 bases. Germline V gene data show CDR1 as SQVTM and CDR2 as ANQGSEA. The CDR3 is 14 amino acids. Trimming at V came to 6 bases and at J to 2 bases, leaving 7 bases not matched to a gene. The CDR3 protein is CSVAMTSGQETQYF. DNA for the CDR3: TGCAGCGTAGCGATGACTAGCGGACAAGAGACCCAGTACTTC.